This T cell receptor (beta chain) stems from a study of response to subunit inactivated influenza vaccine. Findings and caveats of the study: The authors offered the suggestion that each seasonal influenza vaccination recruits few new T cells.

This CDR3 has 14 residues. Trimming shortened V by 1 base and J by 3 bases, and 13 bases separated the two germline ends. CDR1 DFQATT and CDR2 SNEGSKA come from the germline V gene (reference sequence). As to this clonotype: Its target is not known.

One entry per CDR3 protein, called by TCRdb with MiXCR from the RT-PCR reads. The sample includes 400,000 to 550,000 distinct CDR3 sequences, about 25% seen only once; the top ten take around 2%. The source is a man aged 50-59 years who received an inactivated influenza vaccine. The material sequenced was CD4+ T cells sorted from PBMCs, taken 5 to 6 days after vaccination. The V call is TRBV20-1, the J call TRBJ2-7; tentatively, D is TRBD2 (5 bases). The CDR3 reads CSARGGVDFYEQYF. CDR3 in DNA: TGCAGTGCTAGAGGTGGAGTGGACTTCTACGAGCAGTACTTC.